The next 17 T cell receptor beta chains were all read from a single sample in a study of T-cell reconstitution after alpha-beta-depleted transplantation in children. TCRbeta library preparation incorporated unique molecular identifiers. TCRdb redid the calling of the PCR reads with MiXCR, one entry per CDR3 protein. The data show roughly 200,000 distinct CDR3 sequences, approximately 7% seen once. The input for sequencing was PBMCs, taken before TCRalphabeta/CD19-depleted stem cell transplant. Receptors originate from a boy younger than 10 with acute lymphoblastic leukemia, due to receive a stem cell transplant.

This clonotype was seen ten or more times. The chain carries TRBV29-1 and TRBJ2-6, with D hard to call. The CDR3 is 17 residues long. Trimming pared 1 base from V and 2 bases from J, leaving 15 bases between. The V gene's germline CDR1 is SQVTM and CDR2 ANQGSEA. The chain's CDR3 is CSVEATVREAGANVLTF. For the CDR3, the DNA is TGCAGCGTTGAAGCCACAGTTAGAGAGGCTGGGGCCAACGTCCTGACTTTC.

Ten or more counts support this clonotype. The V call is TRBV5-1, the J call TRBJ2-5; either TRBD1 or TRBD2 may fit D (5 bases each). The CDR3 has 12 amino acids. V was shortened by 4 bases and J by 5 bases, with 9 bases between the two germline ends. Germline CDR1 SGHRS, CDR2 YFSETQ. CDR3 protein: CASSLGDETQYF. The CDR3 DNA sequence: TGCGCCAGCAGCCTCGGGGACGAGACCCAGTACTTC.

The chain employs TRBV7-2 and TRBJ2-7; D is unresolved. The V end lost 2 bases, the J end lost 5 bases, and 10 bases lay between the germline ends. The CDR3 length is 13 residues. CDR1 is SGHTA and CDR2 is FQGNSA in the germline V gene. The CDR3 region is CASSLIGPHEQYF. CDR3 in DNA: TGTGCCAGCAGCTTAATTGGTCCCCACGAGCAGTACTTC.

The sample holds many counts of this clonotype. The chain couples TRBV12-3 or TRBV12-4 to TRBJ2-2; 9 bases match TRBD1. Losses at the gene ends were 5 bases for V and 1 base for J; bases not matched to a gene: 2. The CDR3 runs 15 residues. This chain's CDR3 is CASSGTGKNTGELFF. The DNA of the CDR3 is TGTGCCAGCAGTGGGACAGGGAAGAACACCGGGGAGCTGTTTTTT.

This clonotype has ten or more counts. The chain links TRBV29-1 to TRBJ2-5; tentatively, D is TRBD2 (6 bases). CDR1 and CDR2 (germline): SQVTM, ANQGSEA. This CDR3 has 14 amino acids. Trimming took 0 bases from V and 3 from J, leaving 11 bases between them. CDR3 amino acids: CSVEDGPGEETQYF. CDR3 DNA sequence: TGCAGCGTTGAAGATGGTCCGGGAGAAGAGACCCAGTACTTC. The full variable domain, completed using reference TRBV29-1 and TRBJ2-5, is SAVISQKPSRDICQRGTSLTIQCQVDSQVTMMFWYRQQPGQSLTLIATANQGSEATYESGFVIDKFPISRPNLTFSTLTVSNMSPEDSSIYLCSVEDGPGEETQYFGPGTRLLVL.

This clonotype came up many times. The J gene is TRBJ2-3, the V gene TRBV29-1, with D hard to call. This CDR3 has 12 amino acids. Trimming left V 5 bases short and J 5 bases short, with 11 bases between. From germline, CDR1 is SQVTM and CDR2 ANQGSEA. Here the CDR3 reads CSVRLPGDTQYF. The DNA of the CDR3 is TGCAGCGTTCGTTTACCGGGAGATACGCAGTATTTT.

This clonotype occurred many times. The V and J genes are TRBV12-3 or TRBV12-4 and TRBJ1-1; D gene unclear. V lost 6 bases, J lost 1 base, and 12 bases lay in between. This CDR3 spans 14 amino acids. The CDR3 nucleotides are TGTGCCAGCAGCCACCGACGGGGGAACACTGAAGCTTTCTTT. It codes for CASSHRRGNTEAFF.

In this sample, this clonotype turned up a few times. The chain joins TRBV6-5 to TRBJ1-2, with D maybe TRBD1 (5 bases). Germline V gene sequence: CDR1 MNHEY, CDR2 SVGAGI. Trimming removed 0 bases at V and 8 bases at J, with 10 bases between. This CDR3 region has 13 residues. The CDR3 nucleotides read TGTGCCAGCAGTTACTCTCAGGGTACCGGCTACACCTTC. It is translated as CASSYSQGTGYTF.

The CDR3 protein is CASSGAGVLGNEQFF. CDR3 bases: TGTGCCAGCAGCGGAGCGGGGGTGCTGGGAAATGAGCAGTTCTTC. The J gene is TRBJ2-1, the V gene TRBV11-2, with 8 bases fitting TRBD2. The CDR3 consists of 15 residues. V gave up 5 bases and J gave up 7 bases; unmatched junction bases: 10. The germline V gene has CDR1 SGHAT and CDR2 FQNNGV.

This clonotype was seen at least ten times. Compared with germline, one end of the junction differs, possibly owing to a read error. V usage is TRBV27 and J usage is TRBJ2-5, with D possibly matching TRBD2 (6 bases). The CDR3 covers 12 residues. CDR1 is MNHEY and CDR2 is SMNVEV in the germline V gene (reference sequence). CDR3 in DNA: TGTGCCAGCAGTCCATCTAGCGATTTAATCGTATTC. Its translation: CASSPSSDLIVF.

This clonotype was seen ten or more times. This sequence joins TRBV28 and TRBJ2-3, with a possible D match to TRBD1 (6 bases). Trimming took off 3 bases at V and 6 bases at J, with 25 bases between the two ends. CDR3 length: 18 amino acids. Germline CDR1 MDHEN, CDR2 SYDVKM. CDR3 residues: CASSFAARTDLLWDTQYF. Here the CDR3 DNA reads TGTGCCAGCAGTTTTGCCGCCAGGACAGACCTCCTCTGGGATACGCAGTATTTT.

In its sample, this clonotype was seen many times. V gene TRBV28 combines with J gene TRBJ1-1; 11 bases map to TRBD1. The CDR3 runs to 14 residues. Germline V CDR1 and CDR2: MDHEN, SYDVKM. V shed 4 bases, J shed 4 bases, and the junction held 2 bases outside the gene matches. Written as DNA, the CDR3 is TGTGCCAGCAGTTCAGGACAGGGGGCCACTGAAGCTTTCTTT. Translation: CASSSGQGATEAFF.

This clonotype was detected many times. This chain uses TRBV20-1 with TRBJ2-7; 7 bases agree with TRBD2. V lost 6 bases to trimming and J lost 6 bases; unmatched junction nucleotides: 5. Germline V CDR1 and CDR2: DFQATT, SNEGSKA (reference sequence). The CDR3 is 11 amino acids. The CDR3 DNA sequence: TGCAGTGCACCTTGGGAGGGCGAGCAGTACTTC. This codes for CSAPWEGEQYF.

This chain uses TRBV20-1 with TRBJ1-5, with D possibly TRBD1 on 6 matching bases. The V and J ends lost 2 bases and 7 bases respectively, with 12 bases between them. Germline-derived CDR1 and CDR2 are DFQATT and SNEGSKA (reference sequence). This CDR3 spans 13 amino acids. As DNA, the CDR3 is TGCAGTGCTAGAAAAACAGGGTACCAGCCCCAGCATTTT. Its protein product is CSARKTGYQPQHF.

The chain has TRBV28 and TRBJ1-5; 10 bases line up with TRBD1. V shed 3 bases and J 2 bases; nucleotides not matched to a gene: 10. The V gene's germline CDR1 is MDHEN and CDR2 SYDVKM. The CDR3 is 18 residues long. CDR3 loop: CASSLGWTGGYGNQPQHF. The CDR3, as DNA: TGTGCCAGCAGTTTGGGTTGGACAGGGGGATATGGCAATCAGCCCCAGCATTTT.

The chain carries TRBV19 and TRBJ2-2; the D is unclear. V was shortened by 3 bases and J by 8 bases, with 10 bases between the two germline ends. The CDR3 contains 13 residues. Germline CDR1 LNHDA, CDR2 SQIVND (reference sequence). In nucleotides, the CDR3 is TGTGCCAGTAGTATCGTCAGAGCGGGGGAGCTGTTTTTT. Encoded protein: CASSIVRAGELFF.

This clonotype was recorded at least ten times. This chain connects TRBV21-1 to TRBJ2-1. TRBV21-1 is a known pseudogene. This CDR3 has 13 residues. The CDR3 region has the DNA TGTGCCAGCAGCAATGGCAGACTCAATGAGCAGTTCTTC. This sequence encodes CASSNGRLNEQFF.